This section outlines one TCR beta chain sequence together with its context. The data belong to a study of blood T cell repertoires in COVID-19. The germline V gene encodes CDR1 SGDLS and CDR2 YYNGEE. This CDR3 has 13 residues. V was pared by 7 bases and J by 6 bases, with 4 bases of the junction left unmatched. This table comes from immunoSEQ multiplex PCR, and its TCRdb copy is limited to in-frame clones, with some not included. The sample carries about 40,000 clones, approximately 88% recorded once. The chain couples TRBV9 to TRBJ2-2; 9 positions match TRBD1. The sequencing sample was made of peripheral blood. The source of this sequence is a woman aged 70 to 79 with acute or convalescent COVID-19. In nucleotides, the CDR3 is TGTGCCAGCTCACAGGGGGCGCCCGGGGAGCTGTTTTTT. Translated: CASSQGAPGELFF.